This is a list of T cell receptor beta chains from one sample in a study of a mutant IDH1 vaccine in newly diagnosed glioma. Only in-frame clones appear in the TCRdb table, and some are missing; sequencing was by immunoSEQ multiplex PCR. The data show some 51,000 clones, around 80% seen once. Sequencing was performed on PBMCs, taken from a glioma patient treated with radiotherapy, temozolomide or both. The receptors here all came from a woman aged 40 to 55 with glioma. Each CDR3 is given with its conserved first and last residue. The order of the fields is J gene, D gene, V gene, CDR3 protein. The D gene is left open where the match is weak.

TRBJ2-1,NA,TRBV30,CAWREVGLPYNEQFF
TRBJ1-3,NA,TRBV6-1,CASREFRNTIYF
TRBJ2-7,TRBD1,TRBV7-9,CASSLPGQGVYEQYF
TRBJ1-3,TRBD1,TRBV30,CAWSLTGGTRLNTIYF
TRBJ2-2,NA,TRBV19,CASRRSSDTGELFF
TRBJ2-5,NA,TRBV13,CASSLGPGLPRGETQYF
TRBJ2-2,NA,TRBV19,CASSPGQSNTGELFF
TRBJ1-2,NA,TRBV7-8,CASSLAPGEYGYTF
TRBJ2-7,TRBD1,TRBV18,CASSGAGTGGYEQYF
TRBJ2-1,NA,TRBV7-9,CASSPDRYNEQFF
TRBJ2-7,NA,TRBV9,CASSPSPGVNYEQYF
TRBJ2-7,NA,TRBV11-2,CASSLGGAGEQYF
TRBJ1-2,NA,TRBV25-1,CASSELSGSEGYGYTF
TRBJ2-1,TRBD2,TRBV5-8,CASRDYHNEQFF
TRBJ2-7,TRBD1,TRBV2,CASSEGQGGAEQYF
TRBJ2-7,TRBD1,TRBV7-9,CASSSGQVSSYEQYF
TRBJ1-3,NA,TRBV11-1,CASSLSLSGNTIYF
TRBJ1-5,NA,TRBV4-1,CASSQEVTAGQPQHF
TRBJ1-2,NA,TRBV6-1,CASSAGDYGYTF
TRBJ1-4,NA,TRBV6-5,CASSRPVLTNEKLFF
TRBJ2-7,NA,TRBV7-2,CASSLERWYEQYF
TRBJ2-5,NA,TRBV5-1,CASTDSPAKTQYF
TRBJ1-1,NA,TRBV6-5,CASSPMIGPEAFF
TRBJ2-4,NA,TRBV4-1,CASTQVILAKNIQYF
TRBJ2-7,TRBD1,TRBV14,CASTRTGSYEQYF
TRBJ1-2,NA,TRBV7-9,CASSFGQNYYGYTF
TRBJ1-3,NA,TRBV7-2,CASSLDSRNTIYF
TRBJ2-2,NA,TRBV11-1,CASNQRVGTGELFF
TRBJ1-1,NA,TRBV19,CASSIGGVQAFF
TRBJ1-3,TRBD1,TRBV6-5,CASRHDRERNTIYF
TRBJ2-7,NA,TRBV30,CAWSEVLSYEQYF
TRBJ2-3,NA,TRBV11-3,CASSPTRGTDTQYF
TRBJ1-1,NA,TRBV6-1,CASSVTDTEAFF
TRBJ1-1,NA,TRBV2,CASGRAGITEAFF
TRBJ2-3,TRBD2,TRBV4-1,CASSLGRGGTDTQYF
TRBJ2-1,NA,TRBV5-8,CASRFSYNEQFF
TRBJ1-1,NA,TRBV19,CASSLRPYLEAFF
TRBJ1-2,TRBD1,TRBV30,CAWSGGLDRSPNYGYTF
TRBJ1-2,NA,TRBV5-6,CASSSGANGNYGYTF
TRBJ1-2,NA,TRBV7-5,CARSYDRDGPYYGYTF
TRBJ1-5,NA,TRBV19,CASSSGILSNQPQHF
TRBJ1-5,NA,TRBV5-4,CASSLRYRGYQPQHF
TRBJ1-2,NA,TRBV5-1,CASSPRPGGGNYGYTF
TRBJ1-2,NA,TRBV7-4,CASERYTF
TRBJ2-6,TRBD1,TRBV29-1,CSVEGQRAGANVLTF
TRBJ1-6,TRBD1,TRBV18,CASSPTGQGGSPLHF
TRBJ1-3,NA,TRBV5-1,CASSTDTASGNTIYF
TRBJ1-4,NA,TRBV19,CASKELPGGEKLFF
TRBJ1-2,TRBD1,TRBV6-5,CASRQPGQVYGYTF
TRBJ2-5,TRBD2,TRBV5-1,CASSQGLGGETQYF
TRBJ1-5,NA,TRBV25-1,CASSEYDQPQHF